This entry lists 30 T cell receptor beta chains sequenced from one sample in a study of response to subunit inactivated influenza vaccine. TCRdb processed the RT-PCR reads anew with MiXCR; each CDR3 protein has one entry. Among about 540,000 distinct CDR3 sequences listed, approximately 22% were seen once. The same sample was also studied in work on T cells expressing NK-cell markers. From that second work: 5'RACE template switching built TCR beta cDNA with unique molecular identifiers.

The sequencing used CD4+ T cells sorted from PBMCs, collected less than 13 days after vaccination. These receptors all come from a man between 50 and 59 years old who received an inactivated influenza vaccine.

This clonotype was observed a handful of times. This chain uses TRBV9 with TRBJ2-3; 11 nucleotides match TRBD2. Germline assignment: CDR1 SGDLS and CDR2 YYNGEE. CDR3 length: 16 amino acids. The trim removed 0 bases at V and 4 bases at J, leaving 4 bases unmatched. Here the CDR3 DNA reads TGTGCCAGCAGCGTAGATCTAGCGGGGGGCTCAGATACGCAGTATTTT. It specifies CASSVDLAGGSDTQYF.

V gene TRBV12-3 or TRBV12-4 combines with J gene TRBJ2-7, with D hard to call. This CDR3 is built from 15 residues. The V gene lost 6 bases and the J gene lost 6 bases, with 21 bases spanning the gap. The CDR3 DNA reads TGTGCCAGCAGACCCCCGGGCAGGAGCTTTGGCGAGCAGTACTTC. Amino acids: CASRPPGRSFGEQYF.

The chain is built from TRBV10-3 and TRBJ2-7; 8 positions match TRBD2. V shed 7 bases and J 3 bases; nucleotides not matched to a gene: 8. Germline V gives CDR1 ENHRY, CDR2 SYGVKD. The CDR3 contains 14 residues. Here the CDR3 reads CAIKQRESVYEQYF. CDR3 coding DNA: TGTGCCATCAAGCAGCGGGAGTCGGTCTACGAGCAGTACTTC.

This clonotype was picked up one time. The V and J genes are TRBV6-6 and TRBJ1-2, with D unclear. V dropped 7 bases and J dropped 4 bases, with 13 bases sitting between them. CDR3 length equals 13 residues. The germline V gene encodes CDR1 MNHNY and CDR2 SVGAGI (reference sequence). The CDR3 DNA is TGTGCCAGCAATAGGGATGTGGGCTATGGCTACACCTTC. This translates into CASNRDVGYGYTF.

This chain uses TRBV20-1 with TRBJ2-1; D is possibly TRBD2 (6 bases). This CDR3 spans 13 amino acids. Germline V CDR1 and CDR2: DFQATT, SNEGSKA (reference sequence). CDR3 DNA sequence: TGCACCCCTCACGGAGGGACGGGAAATGAGCAGTTCTTC. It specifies CTPHGGTGNEQFF.

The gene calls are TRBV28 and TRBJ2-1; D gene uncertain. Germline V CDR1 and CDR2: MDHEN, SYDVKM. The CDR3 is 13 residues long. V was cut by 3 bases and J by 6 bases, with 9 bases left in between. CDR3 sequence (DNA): TGTGCCAGCAGTTTTCAGCCGACCAATGAGCAGTTCTTC. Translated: CASSFQPTNEQFF.

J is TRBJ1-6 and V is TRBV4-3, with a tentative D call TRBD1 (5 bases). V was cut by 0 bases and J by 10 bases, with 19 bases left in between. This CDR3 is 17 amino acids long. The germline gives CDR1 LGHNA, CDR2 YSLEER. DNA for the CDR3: TGCGCCAGCAGCCAAGATATCCCGGGGCAATTGGGCTCACCCCTCCACTTT. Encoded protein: CASSQDIPGQLGSPLHF.

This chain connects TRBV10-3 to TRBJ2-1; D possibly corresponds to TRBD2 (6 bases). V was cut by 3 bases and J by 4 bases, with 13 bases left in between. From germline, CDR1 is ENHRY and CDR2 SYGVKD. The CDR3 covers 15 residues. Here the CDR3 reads CAISESGGLYNEQFF. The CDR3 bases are TGTGCCATCAGTGAATCCGGCGGACTATACAATGAGCAGTTCTTC.

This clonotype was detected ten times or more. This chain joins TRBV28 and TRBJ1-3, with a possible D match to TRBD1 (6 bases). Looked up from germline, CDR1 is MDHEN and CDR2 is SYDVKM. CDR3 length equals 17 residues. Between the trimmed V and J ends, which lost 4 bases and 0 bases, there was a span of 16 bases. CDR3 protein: CASSYGQLLRSGNTIYF. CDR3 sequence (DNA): TGTGCCAGCAGTTACGGACAGCTCTTACGCTCTGGAAACACCATATATTTT.

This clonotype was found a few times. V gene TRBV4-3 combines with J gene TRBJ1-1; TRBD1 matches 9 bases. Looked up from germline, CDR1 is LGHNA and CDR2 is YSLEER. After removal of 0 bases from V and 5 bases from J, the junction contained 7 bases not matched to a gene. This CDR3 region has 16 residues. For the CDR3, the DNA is TGCGCCAGCAGCCAAGATCTGGGGACAGGGAGTACTGAAGCTTTCTTT. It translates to CASSQDLGTGSTEAFF.

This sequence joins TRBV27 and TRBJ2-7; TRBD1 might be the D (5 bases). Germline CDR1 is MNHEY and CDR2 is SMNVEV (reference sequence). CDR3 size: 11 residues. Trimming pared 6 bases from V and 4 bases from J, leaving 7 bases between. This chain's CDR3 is CASRTDYEQYF. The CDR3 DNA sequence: TGTGCCAGCAGGACAGATTACGAGCAGTACTTC.

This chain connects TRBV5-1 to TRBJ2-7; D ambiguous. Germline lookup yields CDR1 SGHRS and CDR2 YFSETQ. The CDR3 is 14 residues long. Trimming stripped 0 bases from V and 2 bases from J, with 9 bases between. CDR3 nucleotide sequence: TGCGCCAGCAGCTTGGCCACAGCACCCTACGAGCAGTACTTC. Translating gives CASSLATAPYEQYF.

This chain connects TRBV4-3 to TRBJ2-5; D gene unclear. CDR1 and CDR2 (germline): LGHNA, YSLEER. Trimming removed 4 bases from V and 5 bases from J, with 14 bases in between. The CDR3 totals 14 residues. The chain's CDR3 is CASSLKTHGETQYF. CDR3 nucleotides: TGCGCCAGCAGCCTTAAGACGCACGGGGAGACCCAGTACTTC.

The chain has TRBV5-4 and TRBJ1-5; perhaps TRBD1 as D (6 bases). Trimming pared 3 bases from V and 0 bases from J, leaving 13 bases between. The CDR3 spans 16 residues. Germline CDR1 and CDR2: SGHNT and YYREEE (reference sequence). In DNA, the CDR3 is TGTGCCAGCAGCTCTTTCGCAGGGGATAGCAATCAGCCCCAGCATTTT. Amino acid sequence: CASSSFAGDSNQPQHF.

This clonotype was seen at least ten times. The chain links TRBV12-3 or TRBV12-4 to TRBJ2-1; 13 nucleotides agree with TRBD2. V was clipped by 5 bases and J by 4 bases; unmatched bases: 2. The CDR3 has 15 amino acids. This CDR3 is CASSPGLAGYNEQFF. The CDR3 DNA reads TGTGCCAGCAGTCCGGGACTAGCGGGGTACAATGAGCAGTTCTTC.

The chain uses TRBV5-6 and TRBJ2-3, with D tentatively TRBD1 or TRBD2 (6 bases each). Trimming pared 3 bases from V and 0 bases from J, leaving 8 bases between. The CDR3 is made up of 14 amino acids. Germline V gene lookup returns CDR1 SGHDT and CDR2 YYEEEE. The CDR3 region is CASSSGASTDTQYF. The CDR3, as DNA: TGTGCCAGCAGCTCGGGGGCGAGCACAGATACGCAGTATTTT.

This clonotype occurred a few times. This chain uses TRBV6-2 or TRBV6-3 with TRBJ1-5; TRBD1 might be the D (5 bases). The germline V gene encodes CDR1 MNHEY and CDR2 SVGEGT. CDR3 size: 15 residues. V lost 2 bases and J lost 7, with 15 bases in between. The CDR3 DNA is TGTGCCAGCAGTTACCAGCAGGGCGGCGTGCAGCCCCAGCATTTT. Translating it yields CASSYQQGGVQPQHF.

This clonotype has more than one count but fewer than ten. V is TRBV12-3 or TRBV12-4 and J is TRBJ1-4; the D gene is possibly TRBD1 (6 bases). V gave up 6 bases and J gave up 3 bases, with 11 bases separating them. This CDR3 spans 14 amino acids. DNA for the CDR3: TGTGCCAGCAGCCAGACAGGCCCTAATGAAAAACTGTTTTTT. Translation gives CASSQTGPNEKLFF.

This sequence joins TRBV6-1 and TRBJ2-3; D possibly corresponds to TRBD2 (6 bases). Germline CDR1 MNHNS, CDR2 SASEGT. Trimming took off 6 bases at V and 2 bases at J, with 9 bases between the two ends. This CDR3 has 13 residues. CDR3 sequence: CASRAGYTDTQYF. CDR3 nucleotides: TGTGCCAGCAGGGCGGGATACACAGATACGCAGTATTTT.

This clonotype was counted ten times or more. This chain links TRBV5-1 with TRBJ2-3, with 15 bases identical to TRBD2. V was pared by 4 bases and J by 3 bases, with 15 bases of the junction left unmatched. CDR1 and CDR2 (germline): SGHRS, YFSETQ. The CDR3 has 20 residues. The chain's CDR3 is CASSPGLAGGINTLTDTQYF. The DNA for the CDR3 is TGCGCCAGCAGCCCGGGACTAGCGGGAGGCATAAACACCTTAACAGATACGCAGTATTTT.

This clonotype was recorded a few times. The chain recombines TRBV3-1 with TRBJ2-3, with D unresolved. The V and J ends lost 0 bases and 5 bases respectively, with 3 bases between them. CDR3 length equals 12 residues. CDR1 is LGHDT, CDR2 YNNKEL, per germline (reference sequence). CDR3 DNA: TGTGCCAGCAGCCAAGAGGAAGATACGCAGTATTTT. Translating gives CASSQEEDTQYF.

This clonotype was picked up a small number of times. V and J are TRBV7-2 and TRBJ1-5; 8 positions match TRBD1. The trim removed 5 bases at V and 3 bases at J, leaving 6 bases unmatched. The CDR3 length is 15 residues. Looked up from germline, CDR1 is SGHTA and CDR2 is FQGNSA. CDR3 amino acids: CASSPQTGDNQPQHF. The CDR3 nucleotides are TGTGCCAGCAGCCCCCAGACAGGGGACAATCAGCCCCAGCATTTT. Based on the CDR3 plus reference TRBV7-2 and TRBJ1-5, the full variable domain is GAGVSQSPSNKVTEKGKDVELRCDPISGHTALYWYRQSLGQGLEFLIYFQGNSAPDKSGLPSDRFSAERTGGSVSTLTIQRTQQEDSAVYLCASSPQTGDNQPQHFGDGTRLSIL.

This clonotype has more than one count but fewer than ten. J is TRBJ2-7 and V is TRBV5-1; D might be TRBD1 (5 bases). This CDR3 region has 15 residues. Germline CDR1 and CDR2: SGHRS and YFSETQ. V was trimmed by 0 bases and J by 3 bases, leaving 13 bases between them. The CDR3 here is CASSLEAGPGYEQYF. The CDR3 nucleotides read TGCGCCAGCAGCTTGGAGGCAGGGCCGGGCTACGAGCAGTACTTC.

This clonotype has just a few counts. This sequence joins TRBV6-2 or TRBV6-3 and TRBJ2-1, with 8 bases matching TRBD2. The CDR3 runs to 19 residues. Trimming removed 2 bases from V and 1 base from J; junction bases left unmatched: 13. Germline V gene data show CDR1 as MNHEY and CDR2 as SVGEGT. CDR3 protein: CASSYTPRGGGSSYNEQFF. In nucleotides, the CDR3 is TGTGCCAGCAGTTACACCCCCCGGGGCGGGGGGTCATCCTACAATGAGCAGTTCTTC.

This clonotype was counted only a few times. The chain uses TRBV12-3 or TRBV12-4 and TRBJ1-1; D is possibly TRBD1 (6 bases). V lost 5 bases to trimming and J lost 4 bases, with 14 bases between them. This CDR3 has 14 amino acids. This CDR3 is CASSRSAGATEAFF. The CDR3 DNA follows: TGTGCCAGCAGTCGCAGTGCGGGGGCCACTGAAGCTTTCTTT.

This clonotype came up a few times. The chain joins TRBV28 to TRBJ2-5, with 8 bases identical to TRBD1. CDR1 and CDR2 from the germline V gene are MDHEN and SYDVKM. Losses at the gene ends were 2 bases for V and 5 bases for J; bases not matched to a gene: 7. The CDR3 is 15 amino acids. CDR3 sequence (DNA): TGTGCCAGCAGTTTAGGACAGGGACACAGGGAGACCCAGTACTTC. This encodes CASSLGQGHRETQYF.

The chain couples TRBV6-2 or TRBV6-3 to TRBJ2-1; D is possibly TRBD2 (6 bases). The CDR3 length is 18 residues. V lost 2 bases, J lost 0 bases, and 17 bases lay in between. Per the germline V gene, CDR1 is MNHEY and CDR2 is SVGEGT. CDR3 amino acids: CASSYTTASEYSYNEQFF. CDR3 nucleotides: TGTGCCAGCAGTTACACAACCGCTAGCGAATACTCCTACAATGAGCAGTTCTTC.

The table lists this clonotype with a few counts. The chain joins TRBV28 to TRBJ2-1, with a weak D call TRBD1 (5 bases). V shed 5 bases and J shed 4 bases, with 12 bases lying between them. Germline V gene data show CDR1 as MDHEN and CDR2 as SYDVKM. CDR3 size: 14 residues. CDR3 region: CASSRQSFYNEQFF. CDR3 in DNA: TGTGCCAGCAGTAGACAGTCTTTTTACAATGAGCAGTTCTTC.

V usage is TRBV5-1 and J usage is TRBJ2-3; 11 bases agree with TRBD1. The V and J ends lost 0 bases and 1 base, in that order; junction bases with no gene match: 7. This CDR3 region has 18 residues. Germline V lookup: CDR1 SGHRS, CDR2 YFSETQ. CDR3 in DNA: TGCGCCAGCAGCTTGGAGCTGGGGACAGGGGGTGGCACAGATACGCAGTATTTT. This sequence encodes CASSLELGTGGGTDTQYF.

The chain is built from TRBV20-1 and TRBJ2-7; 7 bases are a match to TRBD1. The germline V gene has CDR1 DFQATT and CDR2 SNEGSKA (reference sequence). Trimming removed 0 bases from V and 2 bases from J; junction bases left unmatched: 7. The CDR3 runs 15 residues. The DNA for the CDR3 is TGCAGTGCTAGAGATCGTACGACAGGGACCTACGAGCAGTACTTC. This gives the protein CSARDRTTGTYEQYF.